The 10 T cell receptor beta chains below all came from one sample that was sequenced in a study of OX40 agonist ivuxolimab in advanced cancers. Method: immunoSEQ multiplex PCR; TCRdb's copy keeps in-frame clones and lacks some. The sample gives about 100,000 clones, approximately 90% of which show up once; roughly 0.84% is in the top ten. The input for sequencing was CD4+ or CD8+ T cells sorted from blood, taken in a trial of the OX40 agonist ivuxolimab. The receptors here all came from an adult with an advanced solid tumor such as melanoma, head and neck, liver or kidney cancer.

The chain carries TRBV5-4 and TRBJ2-2, with no clear D. The CDR3 totals 16 residues. Trimming left V 4 bases short and J 0 bases short, with 13 bases between. The germline V gene has CDR1 SGHNT and CDR2 YYREEE (reference sequence). CDR3 sequence: CASSPEMVPNTGELFF. The CDR3 bases are TGTGCCAGCAGCCCGGAGATGGTCCCGAACACCGGGGAGCTGTTTTTT.

DNA for the CDR3: TGTGCCAGTACCCAGGGACAGGGGCCCTCCTACGAGCAGTACTTC. Its translation is CASTQGQGPSYEQYF. This chain links TRBV19 with TRBJ2-7; the match to TRBD1 covers 10 bases. Trimming at V came to 7 bases and at J to 0 bases, leaving 6 bases not matched to a gene. The V gene's germline CDR1 is LNHDA and CDR2 SQIVND (reference sequence). The CDR3 length is 15 residues.

The rearrangement links TRBV11-3 to TRBJ2-5; the D gene is possibly TRBD1 (5 bases). V was shortened by 5 bases and J by 1 base, with 14 bases between the two germline ends. Germline values: CDR1 SGHNT, CDR2 YENEEA. The CDR3 extends over 15 amino acids. As DNA, the CDR3 is TGTGCCAGCAGCAGAAGAACAGGAGTCCAAGAGACCCAGTACTTC. Its protein is CASSRRTGVQETQYF.

The V gene is TRBV28, the J gene TRBJ1-2; D is unresolved. The V gene lost 2 bases and the J gene lost 6 bases, with 10 bases spanning the gap. Germline CDR1 and CDR2: MDHEN and SYDVKM. The CDR3 totals 13 residues. The CDR3 nucleotides read TGTGCCAGCAGTTTAATCACAGTCAATGGCTACACCTTC. Translated: CASSLITVNGYTF.

The rearrangement joins TRBV7-2 to TRBJ1-1; D remains ambiguous. V lost 2 bases to trimming and J lost 4 bases, with 17 bases between them. The CDR3 covers 16 residues. The germline V gene has CDR1 SGHTA and CDR2 FQGNSA. CDR3 sequence: CASSLIWLGRGTEAFF. In nucleotides, the CDR3 is TGTGCCAGCAGCTTAATCTGGCTCGGTCGAGGCACTGAAGCTTTCTTT.

The chain has TRBV27 and TRBJ2-2; 13 bases align to TRBD2. The CDR3 covers 19 residues. V gave up 2 bases and J gave up 5 bases; unmatched junction bases: 11. Germline V gives CDR1 MNHEY, CDR2 SMNVEV (reference sequence). The CDR3: CASSLGIGLAGERTGELFF. The CDR3 DNA reads TGTGCCAGCAGTTTAGGCATAGGACTAGCGGGGGAAAGAACCGGGGAGCTGTTTTTT.

This clone occurred once. The genes are TRBV11-2 and TRBJ2-7; D might be TRBD1 (6 bases). The V end was cut by 5 bases, the J end by 0 bases, with 8 bases between. The germline V gene encodes CDR1 SGHAT and CDR2 FQNNGV. The CDR3 spans 13 residues. CDR3 DNA sequence: TGTGCCAGCAGCCCACAGGGCTCCTACGAGCAGTACTTC. This translates into CASSPQGSYEQYF.

The chain joins TRBV6-1 to TRBJ2-1; TRBD2 matches at 9 bases. Germline-derived CDR1 and CDR2 are MNHNS and SASEGT. Unmatched junction bases numbered 8, after V lost 5 bases and J lost 6 bases. The CDR3 extends over 15 amino acids. CDR3 residues: CASSTQRGEPNEQFF. CDR3 nucleotide sequence: TGTGCCAGCAGTACGCAGCGGGGGGAACCCAATGAGCAGTTCTTC.

V gene TRBV28 combines with J gene TRBJ2-7; a possible D gene is TRBD2 (7 bases). There are 14 residues in the CDR3. Germline assignment: CDR1 MDHEN and CDR2 SYDVKM. V was clipped by 2 bases and J by 5 bases, with 13 bases between them. The CDR3 region has the DNA TGTGCCAGCAGTTTAGGAGGGGGGGCCCACGAGCAGTACTTC. It yields the protein CASSLGGGAHEQYF.

This clone was found once. This sequence joins TRBV6-5 and TRBJ1-1, with 7 bases that match TRBD1. V trimming: 6 bases; J trimming: 9 bases; junction bases outside the gene matches: 10. CDR3 size: 13 residues. Germline lookup yields CDR1 MNHEY and CDR2 SVGAGI. The CDR3 loop reads CASSRGDREKAFF. The CDR3 DNA reads as TGTGCCAGCAGCCGGGGGGACAGAGAAAAAGCTTTCTTT.